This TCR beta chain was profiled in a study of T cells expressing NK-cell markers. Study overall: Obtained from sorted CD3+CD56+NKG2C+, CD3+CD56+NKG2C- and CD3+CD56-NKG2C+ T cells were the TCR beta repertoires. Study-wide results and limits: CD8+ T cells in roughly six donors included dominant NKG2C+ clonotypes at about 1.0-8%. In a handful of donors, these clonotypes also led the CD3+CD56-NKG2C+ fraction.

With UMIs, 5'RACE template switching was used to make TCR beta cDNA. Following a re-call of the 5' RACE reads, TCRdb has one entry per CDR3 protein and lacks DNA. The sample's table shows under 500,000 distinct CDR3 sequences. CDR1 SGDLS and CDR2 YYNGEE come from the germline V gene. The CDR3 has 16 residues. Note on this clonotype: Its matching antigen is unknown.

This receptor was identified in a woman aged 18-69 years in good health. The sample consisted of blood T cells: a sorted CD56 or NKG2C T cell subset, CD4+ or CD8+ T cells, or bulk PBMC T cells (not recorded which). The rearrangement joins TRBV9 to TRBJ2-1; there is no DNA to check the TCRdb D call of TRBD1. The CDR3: CASTNNREASYNEQFF. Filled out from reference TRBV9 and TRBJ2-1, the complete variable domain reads DSGVTQTPKHLITATGQRVTLRCSPRSGDLSVYWYQQSLDQGLQFLIQYYNGEERAKGNILERFSAQQFPDLHSELNLSSLELGDSALYFCASTNNREASYNEQFFGPGTRLTVL.